Below are 24 T cell receptor beta chains sequenced from a single sample in a study of blood T cells in healthy people across ages. The use of a sample-barcoded 5' primer and a J-beta primer mix characterized a second PCR of roughly 6 to 11 cycles. TCRdb passed the 5' RACE reads through MiXCR, listing each CDR3 protein once. Altogether some 1 million distinct CDR3 sequences are present, around 43% being singletons, with the ten largest covering 15% to 20%. Sequencing used blood. These TCRs come from an older woman in good health.

The gene calls are TRBV20-1 and TRBJ2-7; 10 bases map to TRBD1. Looked up from germline, CDR1 is DFQATT and CDR2 is SNEGSKA (reference sequence). The ends lost 2 bases at V and 3 bases at J; junction bases unmatched: 16. CDR3 length: 18 residues. The CDR3 reads CSARSRTDDRGPLYEQYF. The CDR3 DNA is TGCAGTGCTAGAAGCCGGACGGATGACAGGGGGCCTCTCTACGAGCAGTACTTC.

The chain combines TRBV5-1 with TRBJ2-5, with 7 bases lining up with TRBD1. The last part of the DNA fits TRBJ2-4 better; the J call may be wrong. CDR3 length: 14 residues. Germline CDR1 is SGHRS and CDR2 is YFSETQ. DNA of the CDR3: TGCGCCAGCAGCTTACCGGGACAGTCAAACATTCAGTACTTC. Translating gives CASSLPGQSNIQYF.

The genes are TRBV20-1 and TRBJ2-7; D tentatively fits TRBD1 or TRBD2 (5 bases each). The DNA end favors TRBJ2-5, so the J call may be wrong. Germline CDR1 reads DFQATT; CDR2 reads SNEGSKA (reference sequence). The CDR3 contains 13 residues. Written as DNA, the CDR3 is TGCAGTGCCGGGGACCCTGAGGGAGAGACCCAGTACTTC. Translated, it gives CSAGDPEGETQYF.

As for this clonotype: A read error may account for a junction end that differs from germline. The chain carries TRBV6-2 or TRBV6-3 and TRBJ1-6; 7 nucleotides align to TRBD1. In germline, CDR1 is MNHEY, CDR2 SVGEGT. CDR3 size: 16 residues. The CDR3: CASSYFGTAENSPLDF. In DNA, the CDR3 is TGTGCCAGCAGTTACTTCGGGACAGCCGAGAATTCACCCCTCGACTTT.

The chain uses TRBV13 and TRBJ2-7; D uncertain. CDR3 length: 14 amino acids. Germline-derived CDR1 and CDR2 are PRHDT and FYEKMQ (reference sequence). Trimming shortened V by 2 bases and J by 3 bases, and 11 bases separated the two germline ends. The CDR3 protein is CASSLRDKHYEQYF. The CDR3 region has the DNA TGTGCCAGCAGCTTAAGAGACAAACACTACGAGCAGTACTTC.

This chain links TRBV9 with TRBJ2-3, with 7 bases identical to TRBD2. Germline CDR1 is SGDLS and CDR2 is YYNGEE. The CDR3 sequence is 15 residues long. V trimming: 6 bases; J trimming: 0 bases; junction bases outside the gene matches: 7. CDR3: CASNQLATSTDTQYF. The CDR3 DNA reads as TGTGCCAGCAACCAACTAGCGACTAGCACAGATACGCAGTATTTT.

The chain has TRBV2 and TRBJ2-1, with 10 nucleotides matching TRBD2. The CDR3 runs 15 residues. V shed 6 bases and J 7 bases; nucleotides not matched to a gene: 9. Germline CDR1 reads SNHLY; CDR2 reads FYNNEI. The CDR3 region has the DNA TGTGCCAGCAGCCGAGAGCGGGAGGGCCGAAATGAGCAGTTCTTC. It translates to CASSREREGRNEQFF.

As concerns this clonotype: One end of the junction does not line up with germline, which may come from a read error. CDR3 DNA sequence: TGTGCCAGCAGACCCGGGACTAGCGCTCTCACAGATACGCAGTATTTT. Amino acids: CASRPGTSALTDTQYF. J is TRBJ2-3 and V is TRBV5-1; 10 nucleotides agree with TRBD2. The CDR3 runs 16 residues. CDR1 SGHRS and CDR2 YFSETQ come from the germline V gene.

The chain combines TRBV12-3 or TRBV12-4 with TRBJ2-7; 9 bases map to TRBD2. Germline trimming cut 3 bases from V and 4 bases from J; bases unmatched to any gene: 7. CDR3 length: 15 amino acids. The CDR3 DNA follows: TGTGCCAGCAGTTTGACTAGCGGAGGGACTTACGAGCAGTACTTC. Amino acids: CASSLTSGGTYEQYF.

The chain carries TRBV20-1 and TRBJ2-7; D is uncertain. The J call may be wrong; the DNA end is better matched by TRBJ2-5. The germline V gene has CDR1 DFQATT and CDR2 SNEGSKA (reference sequence). This CDR3 is 13 amino acids long. DNA of the CDR3: TGCAGTGCTAGAGCCCAGGCCCCCGGGACCCAGTACTTC. It encodes CSARAQAPGTQYF.

J is TRBJ2-3 and V is TRBV10-1; D not resolved. Per the germline V gene, CDR1 is WNHNN and CDR2 is SYGVQD (reference sequence). The CDR3 is 16 residues long. V was cut by 6 bases and J by 2 bases, with 18 bases left in between. For the CDR3, the DNA is TGCGCCAGCAGCGGGTCGACGGCAACTTCCACAGATACGCAGTATTTT. It yields the protein CASSGSTATSTDTQYF.

This clonotype showed up just a few times. The rearrangement uses TRBV5-1 and TRBJ2-7; 7 bases are a match to TRBD2. Germline V gene lookup returns CDR1 SGHRS and CDR2 YFSETQ. V shed 4 bases and J 7 bases; nucleotides not matched to a gene: 14. The CDR3 is 15 amino acids. CDR3 in amino acids: CASSRPSSGPREQYF. The CDR3, as DNA: TGCGCCAGCAGCCGACCGAGTAGCGGGCCTAGGGAGCAGTACTTC.

This clonotype was detected only a few times. The chain couples TRBV12-3 or TRBV12-4 to TRBJ1-5; TRBD1 matches 11 bases. Unmatched junction bases numbered 8, after V lost 5 bases and J lost 8 bases. The CDR3 sequence is 15 residues long. The CDR3 region has the DNA TGTGCCAGCAGTGTCTCCGGGACAGGGGGGAAGCCCCAGCATTTT. Protein sequence: CASSVSGTGGKPQHF.

This chain connects TRBV2 to TRBJ2-6, with D unclear. The CDR3 covers 15 residues. Trimming removed 4 bases from V and 1 base from J, with 8 bases in between. Germline values: CDR1 SNHLY, CDR2 FYNNEI. The CDR3, as DNA: TGTGCCAGCAGTGCTCTCCCTTCTGGGGCCAACGTCCTGACTTTC. Translation gives CASSALPSGANVLTF.

A note on this clonotype: A much larger clone sits a single nucleotide away, making a read error possible. The V gene is TRBV7-2, the J gene TRBJ2-7; the D call may be TRBD1 or TRBD2 (5 bases each). Trimming cost V 4 bases and J 2 bases, with 9 bases left between them. The CDR3 consists of 13 residues. Germline loops: CDR1 SGHTA, CDR2 FQGNSA. DNA for the CDR3: TGTGCCAGCAGCTGGGACGGAACCTACGAGCAGTACTTC. This gives the protein CASSWDGTYEQYF. The variable domain in full, completed from reference TRBV7-2 and TRBJ2-7, reads GAGVSQSPSNKVTEKGKDVELRCDPISGHTALYWYRQSLGQGLEFLIYFQGNSAPDKSGLPSDRFSAERTGGSVSTLTIQRTQQEDSAVYLCASSWDGTYEQYFGPGTRLTVT.

The rearrangement joins TRBV27 to TRBJ1-5; 9 bases are a match to TRBD1. Trimming at V came to 6 bases and at J to 3 bases, leaving 6 bases not matched to a gene. Germline lookup yields CDR1 MNHEY and CDR2 SMNVEV (reference sequence). The CDR3 loop spans 15 amino acids. CDR3 in amino acids: CASRLGQGPNQPQHF. CDR3 in DNA: TGTGCCAGCAGACTAGGACAGGGGCCCAATCAGCCCCAGCATTTT.

This clonotype came up a few times. The V and J genes are TRBV2 and TRBJ2-1; D uncertain. The V gene lost 0 bases and the J gene lost 4 bases, with 1 base spanning the gap. This CDR3 spans 12 amino acids. Germline lookup yields CDR1 SNHLY and CDR2 FYNNEI. For the CDR3, the DNA is TGTGCCAGCAGTGAAGCGTACAATGAGCAGTTCTTC. This encodes CASSEAYNEQFF.

In its sample, this clonotype was seen once. The rearrangement uses TRBV7-9 and TRBJ2-5; D remains unclear. V gave up 5 bases and J gave up 3 bases, with 19 bases separating them. The CDR3 is 16 amino acids. Germline lookup yields CDR1 SEHNR and CDR2 FQNEAQ (reference sequence). CDR3 in DNA: TGTGCCAGCAGCCCGATCACGGCAGGTCTTAAAGAGACCCAGTACTTC. Translation gives CASSPITAGLKETQYF.

The chain combines TRBV10-3 with TRBJ1-5; 7 nucleotides match TRBD1. CDR3 length: 18 amino acids. J was trimmed by 0 bases and V by 4 bases; bases with no gene match: 12. Germline lookup yields CDR1 ENHRY and CDR2 SYGVKD. The CDR3 bases are TGTGCCATCAGTGGAGGGGACAGCCACGAGGATAGCAATCAGCCCCAGCATTTT. Protein: CAISGGDSHEDSNQPQHF.

V and J are TRBV7-6 and TRBJ2-1; the D gene is possibly TRBD1 (5 bases). The CDR3 extends over 15 amino acids. V lost 4 bases, J lost 9 bases, and 19 bases lay in between. Germline CDR1 and CDR2: SGHVS and FNYEAQ. DNA for the CDR3: TGTGCCAGCAGCTCAGCCCAAAGGGGTTATGGTGAGCAGTTCTTC. It is translated as CASSSAQRGYGEQFF.

The V call is TRBV19, the J call TRBJ1-5; TRBD1 is a possible D gene (6 bases). Germline V gene sequence: CDR1 LNHDA, CDR2 SQIVND (reference sequence). The V and J ends lost 3 bases and 0 bases respectively, with 21 bases between them. This CDR3 comprises 19 residues. The CDR3 loop is CASSILEPRTVYSNQPQHF. CDR3 nucleotide sequence: TGTGCCAGTAGTATTCTCGAACCCCGGACAGTCTATAGCAATCAGCCCCAGCATTTT.

This rearrangement joins TRBV10-3 to TRBJ2-7; D perhaps matches TRBD2 (6 bases). Germline V gene lookup returns CDR1 ENHRY and CDR2 SYGVKD. The CDR3 has 18 residues. Trimming cost V 6 bases and J 7 bases, with 31 bases left between them. CDR3 residues: CAIRTDPEGRRSYNEQYF. For the CDR3, the DNA is TGTGCCATCAGAACTGACCCGGAGGGGCGTCGGTCCTACAATGAGCAGTACTTC.

Only a few counts were recorded for this clonotype. The chain combines TRBV27 with TRBJ2-1; TRBD2 aligns across 11 bases. V lost 4 bases, J lost 7 bases, and 12 bases stayed unmatched. From germline, CDR1 is MNHEY and CDR2 SMNVEV (reference sequence). The CDR3 covers 17 residues. The CDR3, as DNA: TGTGCCAGCAGTTCCCTCATAGCGGGAGGGATTGATAATGAGCAGTTCTTC. It is translated as CASSSLIAGGIDNEQFF.

This clonotype was seen more than once but under ten times. The chain recombines TRBV20-1 with TRBJ1-4, with 10 bases identical to TRBD1. The CDR3 is made up of 16 amino acids. The V segment lost 3 bases and the J segment 1 base; nucleotides outside the gene matches: 5. The germline V gene has CDR1 DFQATT and CDR2 SNEGSKA (reference sequence). In DNA, the CDR3 is TGCAGTGCTAGCCTAGACAGGGGGCGAACTAATGAAAAACTGTTTTTT. This encodes CSASLDRGRTNEKLFF.